One sample yielded the 21 T cell receptor beta chains listed below, sequenced in a study of early T cells in non-severe SARS-CoV-2 infection (dated by TCRdb to the early 2020s). The method was 5' RACE. The data were produced on a NextSeq 500. TCRdb's own reprocessing of the public reads used fastp at Q25 and MiXCR and kept productive beta chains. Rows matching on CDR3 protein sequence are summarized as one entry with the most common DNA and genes. This sample gives around 22,000 distinct CDR3 sequences in total; about 3.8% of them show up just once. Roughly 5.4% of the sample lies in the top ten. The specimen sequenced was whole blood. The source of these receptors is an adult who was a healthcare worker with PCR-confirmed SARS-CoV-2 infection or an uninfected control (not recorded which).

This clonotype was observed many times. This chain connects TRBV6-2 or TRBV6-3 to TRBJ2-1; D uncertain. The length of the CDR3 is 13 residues. Germline CDR1 reads MNHEY; CDR2 reads SVGEGT. V gave up 6 bases and J gave up 7 bases, with 13 bases separating them. The CDR3 DNA reads TGTGCCAGCAGCTTGGAACGGACGAATGAGCAGTTCTTC. Translated: CASSLERTNEQFF.

The table lists this clonotype with many counts. The chain employs TRBV7-8 and TRBJ2-5, with a tentative D call TRBD1 (6 bases). V was trimmed by 5 bases and J by 2 bases, leaving 12 bases between them. The CDR3 loop spans 14 amino acids. CDR1 and CDR2 (germline): SGHVS, FQNEAQ. DNA of the CDR3: TGTGCCAGCAGCCTTTACGACAGGCAAGAGACCCAGTACTTC. This gives the protein CASSLYDRQETQYF.

This clonotype was observed many times. The rearrangement joins TRBV7-9 to TRBJ1-1; possible D gene TRBD1, 6 bases. From germline, CDR1 is SEHNR and CDR2 FQNEAQ (reference sequence). Trimming stripped 5 bases from V and 1 base from J, with 14 bases between. This CDR3 is built from 15 residues. The CDR3 protein is CASSAKQGENTEAFF. As DNA, the CDR3 is TGTGCCAGCAGCGCGAAACAGGGAGAGAACACTGAAGCTTTCTTT.

This clonotype was picked up many times. V and J are TRBV5-6 and TRBJ2-7; D may be TRBD1 (5 bases). V dropped 0 bases and J dropped 5 bases, with 12 bases sitting between them. From germline, CDR1 is SGHDT and CDR2 YYEEEE. The CDR3 consists of 14 residues. CDR3 amino acids: CASSLVAGKDEQYF. In nucleotides, the CDR3 is TGTGCCAGCAGCTTGGTAGCAGGGAAGGACGAGCAGTACTTC.

This clonotype was counted many times. This CDR3 is CAISEDRILDTQYF. The DNA of the CDR3 is TGTGCCATCAGTGAAGACAGGATTTTAGATACGCAGTATTTT. The V call is TRBV10-3, the J call TRBJ2-3; perhaps TRBD1 as D (6 bases). There are 14 residues in the CDR3. Germline V gene lookup returns CDR1 ENHRY and CDR2 SYGVKD. The V end was cut by 3 bases, the J end by 5 bases, with 12 bases between.

This clonotype was counted at least ten times. The CDR3 DNA reads TGCAGTGTGGATTCCGGGGGGCGGGCAGATACGCAGTATTTT. This encodes CSVDSGGRADTQYF. The rearrangement joins TRBV20-1 to TRBJ2-3, with D possibly matching TRBD2 (7 bases). With 7 bases removed from V and 4 bases from J, the gap between germline ends came to 18 bases. The CDR3 contains 14 residues. Germline assignment: CDR1 DFQATT and CDR2 SNEGSKA (reference sequence).

This clonotype was picked up many times. The chain uses TRBV18 and TRBJ2-7, with D possibly matching TRBD2 (6 bases). With 1 base removed from V and 3 bases from J, the gap between germline ends came to 19 bases. The CDR3 has 17 residues. CDR1 and CDR2 from the germline V gene are KGHSH and LQKENI. In DNA, the CDR3 is TGTGCCAGCTCACCACAACACGCGTCGGAGGGAGGCTACGAGCAGTACTTC. Amino acids: CASSPQHASEGGYEQYF.

This clonotype was recorded many times. The chain is built from TRBV4-2 and TRBJ1-2; D ambiguous. Germline-derived CDR1 and CDR2 are LGHNA and YNFKEQ. V was shortened by 1 base and J by 4 bases, with 13 bases between the two germline ends. The CDR3 has 15 residues. CDR3 nucleotide sequence: TGTGCCAGCAGCCAAGGAGCGAGTGGGAGCTATGGCTACACCTTC. As protein: CASSQGASGSYGYTF.

This clonotype was detected many times. The chain links TRBV7-9 to TRBJ2-3; no clear D. Germline V gene sequence: CDR1 SEHNR, CDR2 FQNEAQ (reference sequence). The CDR3 covers 14 residues. With 5 bases removed from V and 0 bases from J, the gap between germline ends came to 9 bases. CDR3 sequence (DNA): TGTGCCAGCAGCACCCTGACTAGCACAGATACGCAGTATTTT. Residues: CASSTLTSTDTQYF.

This clonotype appeared many times. J is TRBJ2-5 and V is TRBV19; TRBD1 matches at 7 bases. J gave up 1 base and V 5 bases, and 4 bases lay outside the gene matches. In germline, CDR1 is LNHDA, CDR2 SQIVND (reference sequence). CDR3 length equals 14 residues. CDR3 DNA: TGTGCCAGTAGTTGGGGACAGATCCAAGAGACCCAGTACTTC. It specifies CASSWGQIQETQYF. Supplemented by reference TRBV19 and TRBJ2-5, the full variable domain reads DGGITQSPKYLFRKEGQNVTLSCEQNLNHDAMYWYRQDPGQGLRLIYYSQIVNDFQKGDIAEGYSVSREKKESFPLTVTSAQKNPTAFYLCASSWGQIQETQYFGPGTRLLVL.

This clonotype was seen more than once but under ten times. V is TRBV4-2 and J is TRBJ1-2; maybe TRBD1 (6 bases). This CDR3 region has 15 residues. V lost 1 base to trimming and J lost 7 bases, with 16 bases between them. The V gene's germline CDR1 is LGHNA and CDR2 YNFKEQ. The CDR3 sequence: CASSQGDWTASGYTF. The CDR3 DNA is TGTGCCAGCAGCCAAGGGGACTGGACAGCGTCTGGCTACACCTTC.

The table lists this clonotype with many counts. The chain combines TRBV11-2 with TRBJ2-6; the D gene is possibly TRBD2 (7 bases). Per the germline V gene, CDR1 is SGHAT and CDR2 is FQNNGV. CDR3 size: 19 residues. The V and J ends lost 5 bases and 0 bases respectively, with 20 bases between them. CDR3 sequence reads: CASSIKGGGLTSGANVLTF. The CDR3 nucleotides read TGTGCCAGCAGCATAAAGGGAGGGGGACTAACCTCTGGGGCCAACGTCCTGACTTTC. The complete variable domain, with remaining parts taken from reference TRBV11-2 and TRBJ2-6, reads EAGVAQSPRYKIIEKRQSVAFWCNPISGHATLYWYQQILGQGPKLLIQFQNNGVVDDSQLPKDRFSAERLKGVDSTLKIQPAKLEDSAVYLCASSIKGGGLTSGANVLTFGAGSRLTVL.

At least ten counts were recorded for this clonotype. The chain recombines TRBV28 with TRBJ2-1; tentatively, D is TRBD2 (6 bases). There are 16 residues in the CDR3. Germline loops: CDR1 MDHEN, CDR2 SYDVKM. Trimming shortened V by 2 bases and J by 3 bases, and 14 bases separated the two germline ends. This CDR3 reads CASSLRAGTVYNEQFF. In DNA form, the CDR3 reads TGTGCCAGCAGTTTAAGAGCGGGCACGGTCTACAATGAGCAGTTCTTC.

This chain links TRBV27 with TRBJ1-5; D gene ambiguous. This CDR3 contains 12 residues. Trimming cost V 3 bases and J 3 bases, with 3 bases left between them. Germline V gives CDR1 MNHEY, CDR2 SMNVEV (reference sequence). Here the CDR3 reads CASSFLNQPQHF. The CDR3 bases are TGTGCCAGCAGTTTCCTCAATCAGCCCCAGCATTTT.

This clonotype was recorded at least ten times. This sequence joins TRBV18 and TRBJ1-5; 8 bases align to TRBD1. From germline, CDR1 is KGHSH and CDR2 LQKENI. The CDR3 consists of 14 residues. The V gene end was trimmed by 2 bases and the J gene end by 5 bases; junction bases not matched to a gene: 2. The CDR3 DNA reads as TGTGCCAGCTCACCAACAGGGGGGCATCAGCCCCAGCATTTT. Protein: CASSPTGGHQPQHF.

In its sample, this clonotype was seen a few times. For the CDR3, the DNA is TGTGCCAGCTCAGTTGGGCCGATGGGAGGCAATGAGCAGTTCTTC. Its protein is CASSVGPMGGNEQFF. This sequence joins TRBV18 and TRBJ2-1, with a tentative D call TRBD2 (6 bases). V was shortened by 5 bases and J by 6 bases, with 17 bases between the two germline ends. The length of the CDR3 is 15 residues. The germline V gene has CDR1 KGHSH and CDR2 LQKENI.

Many counts were recorded for this clonotype. The chain uses TRBV2 and TRBJ1-1; 7 bases agree with TRBD1. CDR1 is SNHLY, CDR2 FYNNEI, per germline. The ends lost 5 bases at V and 5 bases at J; junction bases unmatched: 8. CDR3 length equals 14 residues. CDR3 DNA sequence: TGTGCCAGCAGTCGCACAGGGGTGAGGACTGAAGCTTTCTTT. This gives the protein CASSRTGVRTEAFF.

This clonotype was picked up a small number of times. The chain links TRBV20-1 to TRBJ2-6; D possibly corresponds to TRBD2 (7 bases). From germline, CDR1 is DFQATT and CDR2 SNEGSKA (reference sequence). The V end lost 4 bases, the J end lost 2 bases, and 12 bases lay between the germline ends. The CDR3 sequence is 15 residues long. CDR3: CSAKGGGAGANVLTF. CDR3 bases: TGCAGTGCTAAGGGGGGGGGCGCTGGGGCCAACGTCCTGACTTTC.

In its sample, this clonotype was seen many times. CDR3 sequence reads: CASSHGADTQYF. CDR3 DNA: TGTGCCAGCAGTCACGGGGCAGATACGCAGTATTTT. This sequence joins TRBV9 and TRBJ2-3; the D gene is possibly TRBD2 (5 bases). The V gene's germline CDR1 is SGDLS and CDR2 YYNGEE. Deletions cut 5 bases from V and 4 bases from J, with 8 bases between. CDR3 size: 12 residues. The entire variable domain, with the rest obtained from reference TRBV9 and TRBJ2-3, is as follows: DSGVTQTPKHLITATGQRVTLRCSPRSGDLSVYWYQQSLDQGLQFLIQYYNGEERAKGNILERFSAQQFPDLHSELNLSSLELGDSALYFCASSHGADTQYFGPGTRLTVL.

This clonotype occurred many times. The chain joins TRBV18 to TRBJ2-7, with D possibly TRBD2 on 6 matching bases. The CDR3 is made up of 13 amino acids. Germline values: CDR1 KGHSH, CDR2 LQKENI. The V end lost 4 bases, the J end lost 5 bases, and 12 bases lay between the germline ends. In DNA, the CDR3 is TGTGCCAGCTCACTCCCGGGGGAGGACGAGCAGTACTTC. Translation: CASSLPGEDEQYF.

Many counts were recorded for this clonotype. CDR3 DNA: TGTGCCAGCAGCCTGATCTCCACAACTAATGAAAAACTGTTTTTT. Its protein product is CASSLISTTNEKLFF. The chain employs TRBV13 and TRBJ1-4, with no clear D. Germline CDR1 is PRHDT and CDR2 is FYEKMQ (reference sequence). V gave up 5 bases and J gave up 0 bases, with 10 bases separating them. The CDR3 has 15 residues.